Detailed here is one TCR beta chain. Its matching antigen is unknown. This sample stems from a study of monozygotic twins with inflammatory bowel disease. For every donor, one blood sample of about 2.5 ml was drawn. After re-calling the 5' RACE reads, TCRdb lists one entry per CDR3 protein, DNA absent. This table lists around 210,000 distinct CDR3 sequences. Regarding the study as a whole: TCRbeta inverse Simpson diversity was decreased in IBD patients versus healthy co-twins.

The germline gives CDR1 MNHEY, CDR2 SVGEGT. This CDR3 contains 14 residues. This chain uses TRBV6-2 or TRBV6-3 with TRBJ2-1. The sequence was obtained from a human donor with ulcerative colitis or Crohn's disease, or a healthy co-twin of an affected twin (not recorded which). The sample comprised blood. CDR3 sequence: CASSYGGQENEQFF.